A single sample is the source of the 8 T cell receptor beta chains below, sequenced in a study of T cells after posttransplantation cyclophosphamide. The data were produced by immunoSEQ multiplex PCR, yet TCRdb's version contains in-frame clones alone and is incomplete. In the table there are approximately 45,000 clones, almost 95% of which are singletons. Sequenced: PBMCs. The receptors come from a woman aged 45-65 years in good health and a related stem cell transplant donor.

The count of this clone is one. V usage is TRBV29-1 and J usage is TRBJ2-7, with D tentatively TRBD1 (6 bases). The germline V gene has CDR1 SQVTM and CDR2 ANQGSEA. Trimming took off 4 bases at V and 3 bases at J, with 16 bases between the two ends. CDR3 length: 14 amino acids. In DNA form, the CDR3 reads TGCAGCGTTGTTGGGGGCAGGGCGGACTACGAGCAGTACTTC. This encodes CSVVGGRADYEQYF.

The chain carries TRBV11-2 and TRBJ2-3, with a tentative D call TRBD1 (5 bases). This CDR3 is 17 amino acids long. The germline gives CDR1 SGHAT, CDR2 FQNNGV. V was trimmed by 5 bases and J by 0 bases, leaving 18 bases between them. This CDR3 reads CASSILNQGFSTDTQYF. DNA of the CDR3: TGTGCCAGCAGCATCCTAAACCAGGGTTTTAGCACAGATACGCAGTATTTT. Full variable domain (remainder filled in from reference TRBV11-2 and TRBJ2-3): EAGVAQSPRYKIIEKRQSVAFWCNPISGHATLYWYQQILGQGPKLLIQFQNNGVVDDSQLPKDRFSAERLKGVDSTLKIQPAKLEDSAVYLCASSILNQGFSTDTQYFGPGTRLTVL.

This chain connects TRBV19 to TRBJ1-5, with unresolved D. Germline V CDR1 and CDR2: LNHDA, SQIVND (reference sequence). Trimming pared 1 base from V and 2 bases from J, leaving 9 bases between. There are 15 residues in the CDR3. CDR3 sequence: CASSIGQLGNQPQHF. CDR3 nucleotide sequence: TGTGCCAGTAGTATAGGACAATTAGGCAATCAGCCCCAGCATTTT.

V gene TRBV7-8 combines with J gene TRBJ2-5, with 11 bases matching TRBD2. Trimming took 1 base from V and 4 from J; bases not matched to a gene: 2. CDR1 and CDR2 (germline): SGHVS, FQNEAQ. The CDR3 runs 15 residues. This chain's CDR3 is CASSLVAGGGETQYF. DNA of the CDR3: TGTGCCAGCAGCTTAGTAGCGGGGGGGGGAGAGACCCAGTACTTC.

V and J are TRBV6-1 and TRBJ1-3; D remains ambiguous. V lost 0 bases and J 9 bases, leaving 12 bases between the germline ends. This CDR3 is built from 14 residues. Germline V CDR1 and CDR2: MNHNS, SASEGT. The CDR3 coding sequence is TGTGCCAGCAGTGAAGCGACCGGGGTCGGCACCATATATTTT. This codes for CASSEATGVGTIYF.

This chain links TRBV28 with TRBJ1-1; D ambiguous. The CDR3 consists of 14 residues. V was trimmed by 2 bases and J by 3 bases, leaving 10 bases between them. From germline, CDR1 is MDHEN and CDR2 SYDVKM. CDR3 coding DNA: TGTGCCAGCAGTTTAATGGGGAGGGACACTGAAGCTTTCTTT. This gives the protein CASSLMGRDTEAFF.

The count of this clone is one. The CDR3 region is CASRLGLAASTDTQYF. In nucleotides, the CDR3 is TGTGCCAGCCGACTGGGACTAGCGGCTAGCACAGATACGCAGTATTTT. J is TRBJ2-3 and V is TRBV2; TRBD2 matches 11 bases. J lost 0 bases, V lost 8 bases, and 7 bases had no gene match. The CDR3 runs 16 residues. Germline CDR1 and CDR2: SNHLY and FYNNEI.

V is TRBV9 and J is TRBJ2-7, with TRBD2 identical over 9 bases. This CDR3 is built from 15 residues. Germline V gene data show CDR1 as SGDLS and CDR2 as YYNGEE. The J segment lost 4 bases and the V segment lost 0 bases, leaving 5 bases of the junction unmatched. This CDR3 reads CASSVGGGATYEQYF. CDR3 in DNA: TGTGCCAGCAGCGTAGGCGGGGGGGCAACGTACGAGCAGTACTTC.